This T cell receptor beta chain was sequenced for a study of T-cell reconstitution after alpha-beta-depleted transplantation in children. The germline CDR1 and CDR2 sequences are SGHTA and FQGNSA. Trimming left V 4 bases short and J 6 bases short, with 22 bases between. There are 16 residues in the CDR3. Researchers prepared the TCRbeta library using unique molecular identifiers, the study reports. One entry per CDR3 protein results from TCRdb running MiXCR on the PCR reads. The sample lists 450,000 to 500,000 distinct CDR3 sequences, around 13% occurring once. This sequence was found in a human donor who donated a stem cell graft to a child with combined immunodeficiency. The V call is TRBV7-2, the J call TRBJ2-7; D possibly corresponds to TRBD1 (6 bases). Source: PBMCs from the stem cell graft donor, taken from the stem cell graft. CDR3 sequence (DNA): TGTGCCAGCAGCTCACAGATCGGGACCTCCAGGGGCGAGCAGTACTTC. This encodes CASSSQIGTSRGEQYF. Full variable domain (missing parts from reference TRBV7-2 and TRBJ2-7): GAGVSQSPSNKVTEKGKDVELRCDPISGHTALYWYRQSLGQGLEFLIYFQGNSAPDKSGLPSDRFSAERTGGSVSTLTIQRTQQEDSAVYLCASSSQIGTSRGEQYFGPGTRLTVT.